Described below is a single T cell receptor beta chain sequence and its context. This sample is part of a study of blood T cell repertoires in COVID-19. Study details: From the United States, Italy and Spain came samples of acute and convalescent COVID-19. PBMCs, B-cell-depleted T cells, or T cells were the source of the cDNA or gDNA that made up the material.

This CDR3 has 16 amino acids. V dropped 4 bases and J dropped 5; count of bases not matched to a gene: 8. The germline CDR1 and CDR2 sequences are KGHDR and SFDVKD. In the original workflow: Nucleated cell counts were estimated from reference gene primer amplification. Profiling relied on immunoSEQ multiplex PCR, and the TCRdb table lists in-frame clones only, not all of them. V and J calls and clone size are given by that table; D and trimming were obtained from the DNA. The sample has about 110,000 clones; roughly 80% are singletons. Sequenced: peripheral blood. The TCR comes from a woman aged 55 to 70 with acute or convalescent COVID-19. The chain is built from TRBV24-1 and TRBJ2-5, with 11 positions matching TRBD1. The CDR3 spells CATSDLGQGARETQYF. The CDR3, as DNA: TGTGCCACCAGTGACCTTGGACAGGGGGCTAGGGAGACCCAGTACTTC.